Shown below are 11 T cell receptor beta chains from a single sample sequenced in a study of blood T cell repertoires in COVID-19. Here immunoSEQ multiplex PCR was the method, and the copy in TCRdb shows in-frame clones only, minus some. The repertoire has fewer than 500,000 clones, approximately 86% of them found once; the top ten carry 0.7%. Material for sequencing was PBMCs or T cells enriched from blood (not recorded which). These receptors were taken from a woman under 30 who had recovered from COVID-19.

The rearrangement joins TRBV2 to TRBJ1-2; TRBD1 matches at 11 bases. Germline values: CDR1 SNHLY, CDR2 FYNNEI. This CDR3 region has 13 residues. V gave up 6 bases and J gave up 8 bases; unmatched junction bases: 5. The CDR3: CASRAGQGGGYTF. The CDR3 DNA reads TGTGCCAGCAGGGCGGGACAGGGGGGCGGCTACACCTTC.

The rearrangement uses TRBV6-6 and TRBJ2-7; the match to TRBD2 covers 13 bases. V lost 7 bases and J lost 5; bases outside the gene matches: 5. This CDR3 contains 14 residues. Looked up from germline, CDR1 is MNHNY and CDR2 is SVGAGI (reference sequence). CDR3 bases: TGTGCCAGCACCCTACTAGCGGGGGGGAACGAGCAGTACTTC. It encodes CASTLLAGGNEQYF.

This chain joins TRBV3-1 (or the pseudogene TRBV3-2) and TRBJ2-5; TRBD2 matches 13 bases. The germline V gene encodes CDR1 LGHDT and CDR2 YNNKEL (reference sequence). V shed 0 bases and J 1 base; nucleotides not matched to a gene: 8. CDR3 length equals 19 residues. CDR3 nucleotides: TGTGCCAGCAGCCAAGATCAAGGGACTAGCGGGGCATTCCAAGAGACCCAGTACTTC. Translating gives CASSQDQGTSGAFQETQYF.

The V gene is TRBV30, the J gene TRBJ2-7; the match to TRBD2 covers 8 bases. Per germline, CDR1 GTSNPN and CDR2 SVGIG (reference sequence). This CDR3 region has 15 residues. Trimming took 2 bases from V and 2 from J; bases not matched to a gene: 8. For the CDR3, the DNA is TGTGCCTGGAGTCCCGACTCGGGAGGGCCCTACGAGCAGTACTTC. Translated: CAWSPDSGGPYEQYF.

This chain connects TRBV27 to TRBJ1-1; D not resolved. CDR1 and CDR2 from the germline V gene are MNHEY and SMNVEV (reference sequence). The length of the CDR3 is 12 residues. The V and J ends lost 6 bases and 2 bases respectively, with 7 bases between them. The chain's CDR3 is CASRHQNTEAFF. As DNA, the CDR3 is TGTGCCAGCAGACATCAAAACACTGAAGCTTTCTTT.

This chain's CDR3 is CASLREGEAFF. CDR3 sequence (DNA): TGTGCCAGCCTCCGGGAGGGAGAAGCTTTCTTT. The chain couples TRBV18 to TRBJ1-1; unclear D gene. The CDR3 contains 11 residues. Germline lookup yields CDR1 KGHSH and CDR2 LQKENI. Trimming shortened V by 8 bases and J by 8 bases, and 12 bases separated the two germline ends.

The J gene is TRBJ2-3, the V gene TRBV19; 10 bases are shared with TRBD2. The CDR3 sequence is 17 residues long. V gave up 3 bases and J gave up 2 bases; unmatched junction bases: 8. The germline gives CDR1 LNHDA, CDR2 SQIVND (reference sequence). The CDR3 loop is CASSMTGTSEDTDTQYF. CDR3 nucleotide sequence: TGTGCCAGTAGTATGACCGGGACTAGCGAGGACACAGATACGCAGTATTTT.

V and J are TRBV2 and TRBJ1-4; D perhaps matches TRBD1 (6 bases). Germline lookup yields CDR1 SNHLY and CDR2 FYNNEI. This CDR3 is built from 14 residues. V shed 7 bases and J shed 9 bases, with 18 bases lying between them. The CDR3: CASTQGSVTKKLFF. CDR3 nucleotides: TGTGCCAGCACCCAGGGGTCGGTAACGAAAAAACTGTTTTTT.

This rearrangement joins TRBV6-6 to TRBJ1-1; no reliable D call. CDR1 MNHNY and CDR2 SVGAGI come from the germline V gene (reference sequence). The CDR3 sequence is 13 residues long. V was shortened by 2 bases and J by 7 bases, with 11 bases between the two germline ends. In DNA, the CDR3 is TGTGCCAGCAGTTACCGGCGGGATTATGAAGCTTTCTTT. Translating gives CASSYRRDYEAFF.

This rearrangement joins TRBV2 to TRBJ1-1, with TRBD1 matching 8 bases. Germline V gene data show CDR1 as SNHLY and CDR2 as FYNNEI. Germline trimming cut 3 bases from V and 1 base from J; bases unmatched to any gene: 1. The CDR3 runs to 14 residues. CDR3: CASSDGTGNTEAFF. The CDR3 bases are TGTGCCAGCAGTGATGGGACAGGGAACACTGAAGCTTTCTTT.

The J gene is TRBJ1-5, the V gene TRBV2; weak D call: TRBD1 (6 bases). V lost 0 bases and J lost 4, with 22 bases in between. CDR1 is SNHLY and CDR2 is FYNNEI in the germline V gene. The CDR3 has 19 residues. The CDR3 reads CASSEAPSARSRGNQPQHF. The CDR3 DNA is TGTGCCAGCAGTGAAGCGCCTTCGGCACGGAGCAGGGGAAATCAGCCCCAGCATTTT.